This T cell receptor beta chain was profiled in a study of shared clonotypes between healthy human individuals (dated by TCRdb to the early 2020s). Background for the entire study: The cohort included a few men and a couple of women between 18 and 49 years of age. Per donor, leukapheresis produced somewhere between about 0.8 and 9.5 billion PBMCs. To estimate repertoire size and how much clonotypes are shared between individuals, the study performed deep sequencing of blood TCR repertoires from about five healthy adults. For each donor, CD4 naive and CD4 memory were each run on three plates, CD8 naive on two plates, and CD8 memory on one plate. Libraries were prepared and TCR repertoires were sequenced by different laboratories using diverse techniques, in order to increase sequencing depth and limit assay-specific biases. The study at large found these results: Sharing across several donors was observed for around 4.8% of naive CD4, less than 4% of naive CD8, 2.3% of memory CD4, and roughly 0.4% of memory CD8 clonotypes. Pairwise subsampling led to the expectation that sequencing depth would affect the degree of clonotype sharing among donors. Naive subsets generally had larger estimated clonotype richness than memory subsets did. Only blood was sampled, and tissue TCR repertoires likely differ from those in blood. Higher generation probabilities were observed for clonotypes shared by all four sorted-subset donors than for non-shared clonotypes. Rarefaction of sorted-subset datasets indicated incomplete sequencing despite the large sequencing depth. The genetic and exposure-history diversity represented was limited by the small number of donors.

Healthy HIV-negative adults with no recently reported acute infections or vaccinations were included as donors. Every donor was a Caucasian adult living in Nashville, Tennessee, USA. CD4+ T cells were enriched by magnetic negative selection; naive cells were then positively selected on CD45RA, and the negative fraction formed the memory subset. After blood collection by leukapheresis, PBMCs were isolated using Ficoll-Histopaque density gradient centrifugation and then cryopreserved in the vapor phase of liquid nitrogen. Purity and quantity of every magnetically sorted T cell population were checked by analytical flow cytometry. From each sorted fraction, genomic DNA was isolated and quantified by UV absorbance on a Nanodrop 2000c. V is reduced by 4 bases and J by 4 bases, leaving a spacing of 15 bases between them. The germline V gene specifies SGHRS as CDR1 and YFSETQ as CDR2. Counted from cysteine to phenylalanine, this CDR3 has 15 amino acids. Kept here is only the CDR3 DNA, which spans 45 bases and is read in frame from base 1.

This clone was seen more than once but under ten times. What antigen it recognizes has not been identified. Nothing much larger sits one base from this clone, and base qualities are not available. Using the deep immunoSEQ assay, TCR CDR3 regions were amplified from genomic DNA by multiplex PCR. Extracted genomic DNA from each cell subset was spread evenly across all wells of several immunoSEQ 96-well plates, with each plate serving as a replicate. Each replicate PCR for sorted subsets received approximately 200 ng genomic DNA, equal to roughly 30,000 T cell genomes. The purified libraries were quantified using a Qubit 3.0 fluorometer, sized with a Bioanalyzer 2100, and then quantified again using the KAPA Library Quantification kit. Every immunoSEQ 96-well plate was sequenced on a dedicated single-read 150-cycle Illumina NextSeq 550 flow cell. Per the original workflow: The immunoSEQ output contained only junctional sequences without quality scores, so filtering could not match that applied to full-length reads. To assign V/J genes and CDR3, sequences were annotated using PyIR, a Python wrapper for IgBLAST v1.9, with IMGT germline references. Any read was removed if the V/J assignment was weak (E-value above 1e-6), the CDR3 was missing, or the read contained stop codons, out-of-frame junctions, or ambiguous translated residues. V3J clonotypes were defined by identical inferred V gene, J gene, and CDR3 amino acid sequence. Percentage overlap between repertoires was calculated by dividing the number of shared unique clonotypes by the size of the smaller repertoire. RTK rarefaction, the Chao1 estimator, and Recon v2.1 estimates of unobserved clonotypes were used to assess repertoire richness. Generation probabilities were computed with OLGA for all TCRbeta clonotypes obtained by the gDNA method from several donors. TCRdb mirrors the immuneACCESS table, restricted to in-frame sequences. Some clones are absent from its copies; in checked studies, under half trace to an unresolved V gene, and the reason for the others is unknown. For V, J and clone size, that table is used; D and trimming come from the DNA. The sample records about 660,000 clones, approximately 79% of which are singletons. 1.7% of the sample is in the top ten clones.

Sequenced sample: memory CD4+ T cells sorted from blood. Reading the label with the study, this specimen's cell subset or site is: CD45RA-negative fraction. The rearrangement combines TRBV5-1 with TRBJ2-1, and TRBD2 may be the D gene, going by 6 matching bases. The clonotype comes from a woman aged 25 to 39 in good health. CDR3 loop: CASSTSSALYNEQFF. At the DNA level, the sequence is TGCGCCAGCAGCACCTCTAGCGCTTTGTACAATGAGCAGTTCTTC.